The sequence of this TCR beta chain was determined in a study of CXCR3-negative and CXCR3-positive naive CD8 T cells. Across the study: Roughly 1.5 +/- 0.3 million TRB reads came from each library, giving 110 million to 150 million in total.

The CDR3 length is 14 residues. Germline CDR1 reads SNHLY; CDR2 reads FYNNEI. A word on this clonotype: The antigen remains undetermined.

Carrying UMI labels, the TRB cDNA libraries were prepared through 5' RACE. Following a re-call of the 5' RACE reads, TCRdb has one entry per CDR3 protein and lacks DNA. Its listing shows fewer than 90,000 distinct CDR3 sequences. General observations from the study: Greater hydrophobicity was found in TRB CDR3s of CXCR3-positive naive cells than of CXCR3-negative naive cells.

V and J are TRBV2 and TRBJ1-2; with no DNA, the TCRdb D assignment of TRBD1 cannot be verified. This sequence was found in a human donor in good health. Some clones in this sample may be carry-over from other donors' samples. The sample consisted of naive CXCR3+ CD8+ T cells from blood. Subset in this sample: CD45RO-CCR7+CD27+CD95- naive CD8+ T cells expressing CXCR3 (TNR3+). The CDR3 sequence is CASSGIRTDNGYTF.